This is a list of T cell receptor beta chains from one sample in a study of shared clonotypes between healthy human individuals. Repertoires were generated with immunoSEQ multiplex PCR, while TCRdb's copy carries only in-frame clones and drops some. The sample lists about 2 million clones; roughly 95% were seen once. Sequencing was done on a sample of naive CD8+ T cells sorted from blood. The receptors were gathered from a man aged 18 to 35 in good health. Both conserved end residues are part of each CDR3. Fields, in order: V gene, J gene, CDR3 protein.

v_call: TRBV10-2
j_call: TRBJ2-5
cdr3_aa: CASSAQYQETQYF

v_call: TRBV29-1
j_call: TRBJ2-3
cdr3_aa: CSVAGQGHGTDTQYF

v_call: TRBV18
j_call: TRBJ2-1
cdr3_aa: CASSPGGGISSYNEQFF

v_call: TRBV27
j_call: TRBJ2-7
cdr3_aa: CASSSLSGGVNEQYF

v_call: TRBV28
j_call: TRBJ2-7
cdr3_aa: CASSPGGSGGTYEQYF

v_call: TRBV9
j_call: TRBJ2-3
cdr3_aa: CASSSQGLWYF

v_call: TRBV7-2
j_call: TRBJ2-3
cdr3_aa: CASSSLAGDGTDTQYF

v_call: TRBV6-5
j_call: TRBJ2-7
cdr3_aa: CASSPWDTAGEQYF

v_call: TRBV23-1
j_call: TRBJ1-4
cdr3_aa: CASRANEKLFF

v_call: TRBV4-2
j_call: TRBJ2-7
cdr3_aa: CASSPSSANYEQYF

v_call: TRBV4-3
j_call: TRBJ1-2
cdr3_aa: CASSQAQGLYGYTF

v_call: TRBV29-1
j_call: TRBJ2-1
cdr3_aa: CSVEGTEHDNEQFF

v_call: TRBV5-8
j_call: TRBJ2-7
cdr3_aa: CASSLGVSSYEQYF

v_call: TRBV19
j_call: TRBJ1-2
cdr3_aa: CATGGPDPYGYTF

v_call: TRBV27
j_call: TRBJ1-5
cdr3_aa: CASSLGQGRQPQHF

v_call: TRBV30
j_call: TRBJ2-6
cdr3_aa: CAWTSGGSGANVLTF

v_call: TRBV7-9
j_call: TRBJ2-3
cdr3_aa: CASSATGPDTQYF

v_call: TRBV6-5
j_call: TRBJ1-1
cdr3_aa: CASNQDRGVEAFF

v_call: TRBV6-6
j_call: TRBJ1-2
cdr3_aa: CASRGDGSYYGYTF

v_call: TRBV27
j_call: TRBJ2-5
cdr3_aa: CASSLVTGEETQYF

v_call: TRBV4-1
j_call: TRBJ1-1
cdr3_aa: CASSQYRGTEAFF

v_call: TRBV28
j_call: TRBJ2-3
cdr3_aa: CASSFLTSADTQYF

v_call: TRBV5-6
j_call: TRBJ1-2
cdr3_aa: CASSLGGDNYGYTF

v_call: TRBV19
j_call: NA
cdr3_aa: CASSLRDRAYEQYF

v_call: TRBV13
j_call: TRBJ2-7
cdr3_aa: CASSSTPSYEQYF

v_call: TRBV28
j_call: TRBJ2-7
cdr3_aa: CASSPSGRGLPYEQYF

v_call: TRBV6-1
j_call: TRBJ2-7
cdr3_aa: CASSEGWEYEQYF

v_call: TRBV27
j_call: TRBJ1-5
cdr3_aa: CASSLHNSNQPQHF

v_call: TRBV2
j_call: TRBJ2-7
cdr3_aa: CASSGLYEQYF

v_call: TRBV7-6
j_call: TRBJ2-7
cdr3_aa: CASSVNRGPWGEQYF

v_call: TRBV4-2
j_call: TRBJ1-4
cdr3_aa: CASSWTGDNEKLFF

v_call: TRBV4-3
j_call: TRBJ1-1
cdr3_aa: CASTPGTVRTEAFF

v_call: TRBV4-3
j_call: TRBJ2-7
cdr3_aa: CASSQVMAGEESEQYF

v_call: TRBV30
j_call: TRBJ2-1
cdr3_aa: CAWNGDGQGVSSYNEQFF

v_call: TRBV11-2
j_call: TRBJ2-7
cdr3_aa: CASSFTGSEQYF

v_call: TRBV4-1
j_call: TRBJ1-1
cdr3_aa: CASSQVGQKNTEAFF

v_call: TRBV30
j_call: TRBJ2-3
cdr3_aa: CAWSVLAASTDTQYF

v_call: TRBV27
j_call: TRBJ1-1
cdr3_aa: CASSFAGVETEAFF

v_call: TRBV5-8
j_call: TRBJ2-7
cdr3_aa: CASSPGGYTYEQYF

v_call: TRBV4-1
j_call: TRBJ2-3
cdr3_aa: CASSQDPGGYTQYF

v_call: TRBV27
j_call: TRBJ2-7
cdr3_aa: CASSLSQRLPFYEQYF

v_call: TRBV5-8
j_call: TRBJ1-5
cdr3_aa: CASSLDRTGFSNQPQHF

v_call: TRBV5-1
j_call: TRBJ2-1
cdr3_aa: CASSLGAPIINEQFF